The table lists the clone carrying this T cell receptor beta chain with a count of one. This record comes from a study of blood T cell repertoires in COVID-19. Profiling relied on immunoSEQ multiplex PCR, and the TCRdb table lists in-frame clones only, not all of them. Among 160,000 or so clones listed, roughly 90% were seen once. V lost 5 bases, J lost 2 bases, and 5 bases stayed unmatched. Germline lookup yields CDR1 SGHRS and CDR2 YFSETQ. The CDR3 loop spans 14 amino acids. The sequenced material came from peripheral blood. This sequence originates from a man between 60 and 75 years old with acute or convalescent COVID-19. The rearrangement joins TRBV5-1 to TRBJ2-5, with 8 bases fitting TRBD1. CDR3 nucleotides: TGCGCCAGCAGACCGACAGGGGTACAAGAGACCCAGTACTTC. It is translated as CASRPTGVQETQYF.